The clone carrying this TCR beta chain has a handful of counts. In terms of origin and age, donors were healthy Caucasian individuals from Russia aged 6 to 90. The CDR3 sequence is 13 residues long. Germline CDR1 reads MDHEN; CDR2 reads SYDVKM. V was trimmed by 6 bases and J by 2 bases, leaving 7 bases between them. For the second PCR, which ran for about 6 to 11 cycles, a sample-barcoded 5' primer and a J-beta primer mix were used. All samples yielded 2.5 million or more CDR3-containing paired-end reads. A single record per CDR3 protein comes from TCRdb applying MiXCR to the 5' RACE reads. The data hold about 640,000 distinct CDR3 sequences, with 58% observed a single time. These data come from a study of blood T cells in healthy people across ages.

The sequenced material came from blood. This sequence joins TRBV28 and TRBJ2-2; D not certain. This receptor was obtained from a man between 60 and 70 years old in good health. In nucleotides, the CDR3 is TGTGCCAGCAGAACAGTCAACACCGGGGAGCTGTTTTTT. This codes for CASRTVNTGELFF.